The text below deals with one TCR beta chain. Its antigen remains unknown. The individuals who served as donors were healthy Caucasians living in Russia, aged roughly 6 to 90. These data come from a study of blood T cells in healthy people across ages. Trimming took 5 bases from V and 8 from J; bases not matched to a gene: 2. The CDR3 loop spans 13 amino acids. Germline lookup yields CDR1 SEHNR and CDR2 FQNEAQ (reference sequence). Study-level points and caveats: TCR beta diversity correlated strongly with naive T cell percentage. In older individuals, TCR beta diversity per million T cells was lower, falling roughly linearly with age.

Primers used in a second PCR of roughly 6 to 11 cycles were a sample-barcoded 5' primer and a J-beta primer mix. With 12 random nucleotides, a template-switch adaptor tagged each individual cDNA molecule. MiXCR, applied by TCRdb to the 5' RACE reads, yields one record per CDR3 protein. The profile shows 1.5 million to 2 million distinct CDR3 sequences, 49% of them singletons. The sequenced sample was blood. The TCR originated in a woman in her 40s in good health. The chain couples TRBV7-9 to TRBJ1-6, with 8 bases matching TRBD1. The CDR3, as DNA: TGTGCCAGCAGCCGGACAGGGTATTCACCCCTCCACTTT. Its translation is CASSRTGYSPLHF.